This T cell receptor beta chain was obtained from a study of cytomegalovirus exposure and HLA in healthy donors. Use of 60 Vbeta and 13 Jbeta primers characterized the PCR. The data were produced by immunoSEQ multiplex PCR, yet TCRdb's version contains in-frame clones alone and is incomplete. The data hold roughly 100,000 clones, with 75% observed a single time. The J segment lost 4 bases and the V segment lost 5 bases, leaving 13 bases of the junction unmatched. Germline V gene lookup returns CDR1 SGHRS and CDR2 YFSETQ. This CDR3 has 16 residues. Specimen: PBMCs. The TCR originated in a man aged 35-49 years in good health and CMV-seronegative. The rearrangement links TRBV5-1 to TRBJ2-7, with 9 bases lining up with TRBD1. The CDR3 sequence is CASSTKTGGPQYEQYF. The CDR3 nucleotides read TGCGCCAGCAGTACCAAAACAGGGGGCCCCCAATACGAGCAGTACTTC. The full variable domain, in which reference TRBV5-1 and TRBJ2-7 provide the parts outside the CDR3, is KAGVTQTPRYLIKTRGQQVTLSCSPISGHRSVSWYQQTPGQGLQFLFEYFSETQRNKGNFPGRFSGRQFSNSRSEMNVSTLELGDSALYLCASSTKTGGPQYEQYFGPGTRLTVT.